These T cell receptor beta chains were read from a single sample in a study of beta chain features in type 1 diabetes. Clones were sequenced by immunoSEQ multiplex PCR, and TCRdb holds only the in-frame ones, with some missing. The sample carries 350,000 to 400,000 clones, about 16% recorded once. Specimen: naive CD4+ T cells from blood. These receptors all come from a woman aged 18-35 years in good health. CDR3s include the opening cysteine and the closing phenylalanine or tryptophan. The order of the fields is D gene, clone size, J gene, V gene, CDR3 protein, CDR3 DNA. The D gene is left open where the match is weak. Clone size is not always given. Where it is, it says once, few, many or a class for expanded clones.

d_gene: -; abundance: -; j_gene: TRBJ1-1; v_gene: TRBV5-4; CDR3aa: CASSLVQGTEAFF; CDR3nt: TGTGCCAGCAGCTTGGTACAGGGCACTGAAGCTTTCTTT
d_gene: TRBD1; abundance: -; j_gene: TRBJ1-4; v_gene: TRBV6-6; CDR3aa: CASRIQGSGEKLFF; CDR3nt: TGTGCCAGCAGAATACAGGGGTCCGGTGAAAAACTGTTTTTT
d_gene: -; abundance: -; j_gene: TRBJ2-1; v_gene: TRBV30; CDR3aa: CACQRYNEQFF; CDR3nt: TGTGCCTGTCAGCGTTACAATGAGCAGTTCTTC
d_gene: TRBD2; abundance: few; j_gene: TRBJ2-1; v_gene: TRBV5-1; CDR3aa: CASSLTSGSAYNEQFF; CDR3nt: TGCGCCAGCAGCCTGACTAGCGGGAGTGCCTACAATGAGCAGTTCTTC
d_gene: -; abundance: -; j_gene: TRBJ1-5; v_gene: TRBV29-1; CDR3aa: CSVGRDLNQPQHF; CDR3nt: TGCAGCGTCGGCCGGGATCTAAATCAGCCCCAGCATTTT
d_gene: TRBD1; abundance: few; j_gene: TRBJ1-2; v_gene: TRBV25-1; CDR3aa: CASSIPGQGLVYTF; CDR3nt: TGTGCCAGCAGTATTCCGGGACAGGGGCTCGTTTACACCTTC
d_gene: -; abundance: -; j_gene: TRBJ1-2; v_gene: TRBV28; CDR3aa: CACKLDRRLGYTF; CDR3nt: TGTGCCTGCAAACTCGACAGGCGGCTAGGCTACACCTTC
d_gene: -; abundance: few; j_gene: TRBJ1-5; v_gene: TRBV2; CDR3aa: CASRQSYSNQPQHF; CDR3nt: TGTGCCAGCAGACAGTCTTATAGCAATCAGCCCCAGCATTTT
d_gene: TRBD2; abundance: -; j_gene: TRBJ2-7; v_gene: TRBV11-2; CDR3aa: CASSLRREGQGDSKQYF; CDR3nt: TGTGCCAGCAGCTTACGGCGGGAGGGCCAGGGGGACTCCAAGCAGTACTTC
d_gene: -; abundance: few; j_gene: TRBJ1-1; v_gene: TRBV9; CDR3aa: CASSVGVGVMNTEAFF; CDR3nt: TGTGCCAGCAGCGTAGGAGTCGGGGTCATGAACACTGAAGCTTTCTTT
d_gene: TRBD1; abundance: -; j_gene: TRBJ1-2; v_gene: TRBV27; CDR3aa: CASSTLTGGVDGYTF; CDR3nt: TGTGCCAGCAGTACACTGACAGGGGGAGTGGATGGCTACACCTTC
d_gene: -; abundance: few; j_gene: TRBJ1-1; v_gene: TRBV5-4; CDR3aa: CASKGFLTNTEAFF; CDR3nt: TGTGCCAGCAAGGGGTTCCTAACGAACACTGAAGCTTTCTTT
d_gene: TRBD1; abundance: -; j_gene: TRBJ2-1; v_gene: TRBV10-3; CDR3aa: CAISEGDRVGEQFF; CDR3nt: TGTGCCATCAGTGAGGGGGACAGGGTGGGTGAACAGTTCTTC
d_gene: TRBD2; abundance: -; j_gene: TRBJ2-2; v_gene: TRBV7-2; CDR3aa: CASSSGLAGNTGELFF; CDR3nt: TGTGCCAGCAGCTCAGGACTAGCGGGAAACACCGGGGAGCTGTTTTTT
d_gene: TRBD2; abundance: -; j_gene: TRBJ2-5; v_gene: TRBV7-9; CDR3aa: CASSPTSGPRETQYF; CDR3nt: TGTGCCAGCAGCCCGACTAGCGGTCCTAGGGAGACCCAGTACTTC
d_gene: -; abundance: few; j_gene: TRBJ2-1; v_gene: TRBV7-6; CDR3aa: CASSLAALGAYNEQFF; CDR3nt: TGTGCCAGCAGCTTAGCCGCGCTTGGTGCCTACAATGAGCAGTTCTTC
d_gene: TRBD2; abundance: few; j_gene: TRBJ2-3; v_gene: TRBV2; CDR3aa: CASKGLAGTTDTQYF; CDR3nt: TGTGCCAGCAAAGGACTAGCGGGGACCACAGATACGCAGTATTTT
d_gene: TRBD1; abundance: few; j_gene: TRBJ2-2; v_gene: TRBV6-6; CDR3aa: CASSQGQGHTGELFF; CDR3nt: TGTGCCAGCAGCCAGGGACAGGGGCACACCGGGGAGCTGTTTTTT
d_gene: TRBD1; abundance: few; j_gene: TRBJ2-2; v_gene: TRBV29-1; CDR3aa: CSVENRGQGFGELFF; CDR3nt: TGCAGCGTTGAAAACCGTGGACAGGGATTTGGGGAGCTGTTTTTT
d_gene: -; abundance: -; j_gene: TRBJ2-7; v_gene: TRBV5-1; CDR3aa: CASSSPGAGYEQYF; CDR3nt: TGCGCCAGCAGCTCCCCCGGGGCGGGGTACGAGCAGTACTTC
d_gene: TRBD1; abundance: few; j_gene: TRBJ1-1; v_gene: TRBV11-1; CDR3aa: CASSPGSRGRTEAFF; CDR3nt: TGTGCCAGCAGCCCAGGAAGCAGGGGGCGGACTGAAGCTTTCTTT
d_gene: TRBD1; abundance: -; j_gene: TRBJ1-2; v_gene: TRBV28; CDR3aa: CASSLTGPTQGYTF; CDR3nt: TGTGCCAGCAGTCTGACAGGGCCCACTCAAGGCTACACCTTC
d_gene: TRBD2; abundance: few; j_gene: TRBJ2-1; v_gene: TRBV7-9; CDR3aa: CASSFGSGRAYEQFF; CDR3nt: TGTGCCAGCAGCTTCGGTAGCGGGAGGGCCTATGAGCAGTTCTTC
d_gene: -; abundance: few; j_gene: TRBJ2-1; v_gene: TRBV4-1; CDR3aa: CASSQEASGFPREQFF; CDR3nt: TGCGCCAGCAGCCAAGAAGCCAGCGGGTTCCCCCGTGAGCAGTTCTTC
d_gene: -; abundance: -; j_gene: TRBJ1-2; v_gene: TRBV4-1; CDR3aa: CASSQEGARGNYGYTF; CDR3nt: TGCGCCAGCAGCCAAGAGGGGGCGCGGGGGAACTATGGCTACACCTTC
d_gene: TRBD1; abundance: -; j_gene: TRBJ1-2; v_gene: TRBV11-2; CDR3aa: CASSLDPGGDGYGYTF; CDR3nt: TGTGCCAGCAGCTTAGATCCAGGGGGCGATGGGTATGGCTACACCTTC
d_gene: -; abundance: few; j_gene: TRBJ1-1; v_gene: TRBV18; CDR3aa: CASSGIQGSTEAFF; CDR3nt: TGTGCCAGCTCCGGGATACAGGGTTCTACTGAAGCTTTCTTT
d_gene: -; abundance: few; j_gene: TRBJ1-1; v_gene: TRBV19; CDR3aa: CASAQGLQTEAFF; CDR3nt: TGTGCCAGTGCCCAGGGACTGCAAACTGAAGCTTTCTTT
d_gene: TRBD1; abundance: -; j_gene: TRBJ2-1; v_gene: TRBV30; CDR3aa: CAWRVRLGQGGSEQFF; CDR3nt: TGTGCCTGGAGAGTACGTTTGGGACAGGGAGGGAGTGAGCAGTTCTTC
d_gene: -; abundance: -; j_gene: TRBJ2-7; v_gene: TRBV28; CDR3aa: CASSHSYEQYF; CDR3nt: TGTGCCAGCAGTCACTCCTACGAGCAGTACTTC
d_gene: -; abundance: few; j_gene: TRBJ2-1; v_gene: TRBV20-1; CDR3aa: CSARSLNEQFF; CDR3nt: TGCAGTGCTAGATCTCTAAATGAGCAGTTCTTC
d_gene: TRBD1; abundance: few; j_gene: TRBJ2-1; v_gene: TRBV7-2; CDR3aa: CASSRVTGLLYNEQFF; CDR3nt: TGTGCCAGCAGTCGAGTGACAGGGCTCCTTTACAATGAGCAGTTCTTC
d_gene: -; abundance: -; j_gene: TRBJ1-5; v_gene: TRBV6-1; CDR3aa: CASSDFSTGQSNQPQHF; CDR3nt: TGTGCCAGCAGTGATTTTTCGACAGGACAAAGCAATCAGCCCCAGCATTTT
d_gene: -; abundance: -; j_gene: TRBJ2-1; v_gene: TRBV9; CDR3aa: CASSVAGLSYNEQFF; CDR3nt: TGTGCCAGCAGCGTAGCAGGACTATCCTACAATGAGCAGTTCTTC
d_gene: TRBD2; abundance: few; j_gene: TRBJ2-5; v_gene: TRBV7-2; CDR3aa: CASLRGGLETQYF; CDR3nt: TGTGCCAGCTTGCGGGGGGGCCTTGAGACCCAGTACTTC
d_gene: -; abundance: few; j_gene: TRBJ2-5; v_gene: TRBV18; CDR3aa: CASSPPSQETQYF; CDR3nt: TGTGCCAGCTCACCTCCCTCTCAAGAGACCCAGTACTTC
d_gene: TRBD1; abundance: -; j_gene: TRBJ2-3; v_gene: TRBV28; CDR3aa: CASSPADREDTQYF; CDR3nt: TGTGCCAGCAGTCCCGCGGACAGGGAAGATACGCAGTATTTT
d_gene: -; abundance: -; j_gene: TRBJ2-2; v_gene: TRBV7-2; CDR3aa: CASSSPYGGELFF; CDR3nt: TGTGCCAGCAGCTCCCCCTACGGCGGGGAGCTGTTTTTT
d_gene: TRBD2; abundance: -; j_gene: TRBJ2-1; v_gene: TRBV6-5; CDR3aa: CASTASGGIYNEQFF; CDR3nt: TGTGCCAGCACGGCTAGCGGGGGGATATACAATGAGCAGTTCTTC
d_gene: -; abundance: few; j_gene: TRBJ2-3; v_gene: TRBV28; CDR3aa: CATGDRPTDTQYF; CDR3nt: TGTGCCACGGGGGACCGCCCCACAGATACGCAGTATTTT
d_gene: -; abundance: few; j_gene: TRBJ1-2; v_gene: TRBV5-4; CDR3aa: CASSRYREGYTF; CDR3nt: TGTGCCAGCAGCCGATACAGGGAGGGCTACACCTTC
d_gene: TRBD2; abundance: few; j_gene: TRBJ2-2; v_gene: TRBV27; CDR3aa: CASSSLAAVTGELFF; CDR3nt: TGTGCCAGCAGTTCACTAGCGGCCGTCACCGGGGAGCTGTTTTTT
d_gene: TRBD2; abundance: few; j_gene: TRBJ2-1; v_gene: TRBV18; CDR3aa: CASSPLLTAGNEQFF; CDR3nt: TGTGCCAGCTCACCACTCTTAACAGCGGGGAATGAGCAGTTCTTC
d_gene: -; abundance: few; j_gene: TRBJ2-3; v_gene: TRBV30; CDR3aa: CAFRTNTQYF; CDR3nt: TGTGCCTTCCGCACAAATACGCAGTATTTT
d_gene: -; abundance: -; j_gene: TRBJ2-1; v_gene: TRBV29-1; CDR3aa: CSVAKRVTVYNEQFF; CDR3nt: TGCAGCGTTGCGAAGCGGGTTACCGTCTACAATGAGCAGTTCTTC
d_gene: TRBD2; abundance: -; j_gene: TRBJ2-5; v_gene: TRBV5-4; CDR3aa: CASSLGSSGSHETQYF; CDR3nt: TGTGCCAGCAGCTTGGGGTCTAGCGGGAGTCACGAGACCCAGTACTTC
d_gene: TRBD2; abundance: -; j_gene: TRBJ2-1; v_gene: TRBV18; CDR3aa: CASSRPRTSVIPLAGNEQFF; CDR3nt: TGTGCCAGCTCACGCCCCCGGACTAGCGTTATTCCCCTCGCGGGCAATGAGCAGTTCTTC
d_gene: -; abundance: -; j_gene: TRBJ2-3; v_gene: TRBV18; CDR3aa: CASSRSSASSTDTQYF; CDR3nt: TGTGCCAGCTCACGTTCTAGCGCTTCTAGCACAGATACGCAGTATTTT
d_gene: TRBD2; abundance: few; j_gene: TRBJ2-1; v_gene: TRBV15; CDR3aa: CATSETSGINYNEQFF; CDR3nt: TGTGCCACCAGCGAGACTAGCGGGATAAACTACAATGAGCAGTTCTTC
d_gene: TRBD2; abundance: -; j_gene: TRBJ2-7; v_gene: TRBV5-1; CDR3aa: CASSLGGLAGEEQYF; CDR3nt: TGCGCCAGCAGCTTAGGGGGACTAGCGGGAGAAGAGCAGTACTTC
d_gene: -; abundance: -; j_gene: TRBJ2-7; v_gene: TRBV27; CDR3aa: CASSPSRVEQYF; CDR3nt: TGTGCCAGCAGTCCAAGTCGGGTTGAGCAGTACTTC
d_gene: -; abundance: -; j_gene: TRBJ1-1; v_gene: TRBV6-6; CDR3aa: CASVRGNTEAFF; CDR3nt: TGTGCCAGCGTGCGGGGGAACACTGAAGCTTTCTTT